Included here is one T cell receptor beta chain sequence, with context. The antigen remains unidentified. This record comes from a study of post-analysis software for immune sequencing data. In the study overall: As for disease course, relapsing-remitting, secondary progressive and progressive-relapsing multiple sclerosis were all included.

The TCR beta cDNA libraries contained unique molecular identifiers. TCRdb recomputed calls from the PCR reads with MiXCR, one row per CDR3 protein. The table includes under 650,000 distinct CDR3 sequences, 44% detected once. General study points: Controls had lower frequencies than patients of five TRBV segments, which included TRBV5-6, TRBV5-1 and TRBV20-1. A significant reduction in normalized Chao1 diversity was observed in multiple sclerosis patients versus controls.

Trimming at V came to 3 bases and at J to 4 bases, leaving 3 bases not matched to a gene. Germline assignment: CDR1 SQVTM and CDR2 ANQGSEA. This CDR3 has 13 residues. Material for sequencing was blood. The V and J genes are TRBV29-1 and TRBJ2-1; TRBD2 aligns across 7 bases. The clonotype was recovered from a girl aged 5 to 17 with multiple sclerosis. Here the CDR3 DNA reads TGCAGCGTTGATCTAGCGGCTTACAATGAGCAGTTCTTC. Encoded protein: CSVDLAAYNEQFF.